The 21 T cell receptor beta chains reported below all come from one sample, sequenced in a study of blood T cells in healthy people across ages. A second PCR of roughly 6 to 12 cycles used a sample-barcoded 5' primer and a J-beta primer mix. TCRdb re-derived calls from the 5' RACE reads in MiXCR, one entry per CDR3 protein. Of 790,000 or so distinct CDR3 sequences in the sample, about 46% were seen once. The material sequenced was blood. All receptors derive from an elderly man in good health.

The rearrangement links TRBV12-3 or TRBV12-4 to TRBJ2-3; TRBD1 is a possible D gene (5 bases). CDR3 length equals 13 residues. V was cut by 6 bases and J by 8 bases, with 15 bases left in between. CDR3: CASSRGRAGTQYF. The CDR3 nucleotides are TGTGCCAGCAGCAGAGGCAGGGCAGGTACGCAGTATTTT.

This clonotype appeared a few times. This sequence joins TRBV6-2 or TRBV6-3 and TRBJ2-7; D is unresolved. Trimming shortened V by 5 bases and J by 6 bases, and 11 bases separated the two germline ends. Germline V lookup: CDR1 MNHEY, CDR2 SVGEGT. The CDR3 has 12 amino acids. CDR3: CASSRGRIEQYF. In DNA form, the CDR3 reads TGTGCCAGCAGTCGCGGACGGATCGAGCAGTACTTC.

The chain combines TRBV5-1 with TRBJ2-7; D might be TRBD1 (5 bases). The CDR3 length is 13 residues. V gave up 4 bases and J gave up 1 base, with 9 bases separating them. Germline assignment: CDR1 SGHRS and CDR2 YFSETQ. Written as DNA, the CDR3 is TGCGCCAGCAGCGTGACAGAGTCCTACGAGCAGTACTTC. Amino acid sequence: CASSVTESYEQYF.

Concerning this clonotype: The CDR3 end shows no conserved phenylalanine or tryptophan, and so a read error is likely. This rearrangement joins TRBV29-1 to TRBJ1-2; no clear D gene. This CDR3 contains 14 residues. The V gene's germline CDR1 is SQVTM and CDR2 ANQGSEA. V lost 6 bases and J 7 bases, leaving 21 bases between the germline ends. The CDR3 DNA sequence: TGCAGCGTCGGAATGTCGGAAAGAAGGGTTGGCTACACCCTC. Protein sequence: CSVGMSERRVGYTL.

This clonotype was observed once. The chain recombines TRBV20-1 with TRBJ2-7; 11 bases are a match to TRBD2. After removal of 6 bases from V and 1 base from J, the junction contained 8 bases not matched to a gene. Per germline, CDR1 DFQATT and CDR2 SNEGSKA (reference sequence). This CDR3 contains 15 residues. The CDR3 reads CSAGGGLADSYEQYF. CDR3 DNA sequence: TGCAGTGCCGGGGGGGGACTAGCGGATTCCTACGAGCAGTACTTC.

The chain recombines TRBV20-1 with TRBJ1-2; TRBD1 is a possible D gene (5 bases). The CDR3 contains 15 residues. Germline lookup yields CDR1 DFQATT and CDR2 SNEGSKA (reference sequence). Trimming stripped 0 bases from V and 3 bases from J, with 14 bases between. The CDR3 protein is CSARDRGTVDYGYTF. The CDR3, as DNA: TGCAGTGCTAGAGATCGCGGGACCGTGGACTATGGCTACACCTTC.

This chain links TRBV20-1 with TRBJ2-1; 9 bases fit TRBD2. Trimming removed 6 bases from V and 4 bases from J; junction bases left unmatched: 7. CDR3 length: 14 amino acids. CDR1 and CDR2 (germline): DFQATT, SNEGSKA (reference sequence). The CDR3: CSAKTSGWYNEQFF. CDR3 DNA: TGCAGTGCCAAGACTAGCGGTTGGTACAATGAGCAGTTCTTC.

This clonotype was seen more than once but under ten times. The rearrangement uses TRBV20-1 and TRBJ2-2; 9 bases line up with TRBD2. Per germline, CDR1 DFQATT and CDR2 SNEGSKA (reference sequence). J gave up 1 base and V 4 bases, and 10 bases lay outside the gene matches. The CDR3 runs to 17 residues. DNA for the CDR3: TGCAGTGCTACCCGAGCGGGAGGCACCTTGAACACCGGGGAGCTGTTTTTT. Translated: CSATRAGGTLNTGELFF.

In its sample, this clonotype was seen a few times. The CDR3 here is CASSSPGDTQYF. CDR3 DNA: TGCGCCAGCAGCTCGCCGGGAGATACGCAGTATTTT. The chain couples TRBV4-1 to TRBJ2-3; D remains ambiguous. The germline gives CDR1 MGHRA, CDR2 YSYEKL. V shed 5 bases and J shed 5 bases, with 8 bases lying between them. This CDR3 has 12 amino acids.

The rearrangement uses TRBV7-9 and TRBJ2-1, with TRBD2 matching over 13 bases. With V trimmed by 5 bases and J by 7 bases, 8 bases remained unmatched. The CDR3 loop spans 16 amino acids. The germline gives CDR1 SEHNR, CDR2 FQNEAQ (reference sequence). The CDR3 is CASSPPGLAGVNEQFF. The CDR3 coding sequence is TGTGCCAGCAGCCCTCCAGGACTAGCGGGAGTAAATGAGCAGTTCTTC.

The V call is TRBV6-1, the J call TRBJ1-5, with D unresolved. The CDR3 is 14 amino acids. V lost 11 bases, J lost 2 bases, and 16 bases lay in between. Per the germline V gene, CDR1 is MNHNS and CDR2 is SASEGT. CDR3 coding DNA: TGTGCCGCCCAGCCTGATTGGGGCAATCAGCCCCAGCATTTT. Amino acid sequence: CAAQPDWGNQPQHF.

This clonotype was seen a few times. The rearrangement uses TRBV18 and TRBJ2-4; TRBD2 agrees at 10 bases. The DNA end lines up better with TRBJ2-5; the J call may be wrong. Germline V gives CDR1 KGHSH, CDR2 LQKENI. The CDR3 consists of 18 residues. The CDR3 reads CASSASWGASGRLETQYF. The CDR3 coding sequence is TGTGCCAGCTCGGCGAGTTGGGGCGCTAGCGGGAGATTAGAGACCCAGTACTTC.

In this sample, this clonotype turned up a few times. The chain uses TRBV7-2 and TRBJ2-4, with D possibly being TRBD1 or TRBD2 (5 bases each). The tail of the sequence fits TRBJ2-7 better, so the J call may be wrong. From germline, CDR1 is SGHTA and CDR2 FQGNSA. There are 15 residues in the CDR3. In DNA form, the CDR3 reads TGTGCCAGCAGCTTAGGGCTGGGGGAGTTATACGAGCAGTACTTC. This encodes CASSLGLGELYEQYF.

This clonotype was seen only a few times. The chain joins TRBV7-3 to TRBJ1-1; no clear D gene. The CDR3 runs to 15 residues. The germline CDR1 and CDR2 sequences are SGHTA and FQGTGA. The germline V and J ends were trimmed by 2 bases and 8 bases, with 18 bases remaining between them. CDR3 sequence (DNA): TGTGCCAGCAGCTTAGGGGTTAGAAGTGACCCCGAAGCTTTCTTT. Encoded protein: CASSLGVRSDPEAFF.

This clonotype occurred a few times. The rearrangement links TRBV4-3 to TRBJ2-3; D is unresolved. The V end lost 0 bases, the J end lost 0 bases, and 13 bases lay between the germline ends. The CDR3 is 17 amino acids. Germline V CDR1 and CDR2: LGHNA, YSLEER. In DNA form, the CDR3 reads TGCGCCAGCAGCCAAGATACGGCAGGCCTAAGCACAGATACGCAGTATTTT. Its translation: CASSQDTAGLSTDTQYF.

There are a few counts of this clonotype. The J gene is TRBJ1-3, the V gene TRBV28, with D unclear. Germline lookup yields CDR1 MDHEN and CDR2 SYDVKM. The CDR3 covers 13 residues. Trimming cost V 6 bases and J 7 bases, with 13 bases left between them. The DNA of the CDR3 is TGTGCCAGCAGGAAAGTGGTTGTCAACACCATATATTTT. Its translation: CASRKVVVNTIYF.

This clonotype was observed a handful of times. V gene TRBV20-1 combines with J gene TRBJ1-4; 8 bases line up with TRBD1. This CDR3 has 16 residues. V lost 2 bases to trimming and J lost 1 base; unmatched junction nucleotides: 6. Germline values: CDR1 DFQATT, CDR2 SNEGSKA (reference sequence). The CDR3 loop reads CSARSNRGGTNEKLFF. For the CDR3, the DNA is TGCAGTGCTAGATCCAACAGGGGGGGAACTAATGAAAAACTGTTTTTT.

The sample holds one count of this clonotype. The J gene is TRBJ2-1, the V gene TRBV15, with 10 bases that match TRBD2. CDR1 and CDR2 (germline): LNHNV, YYDKDF (reference sequence). The CDR3 runs to 16 residues. J gave up 4 bases and V 2 bases, and 5 bases lay outside the gene matches. CDR3 in DNA: TGTGCCACCAGCAGAATAAAAGCGGGGGGGTACAATGAGCAGTTCTTC. Translated: CATSRIKAGGYNEQFF.

The rearrangement joins TRBV7-9 to TRBJ2-1; either TRBD1 or TRBD2 may fit D (5 bases each). Germline-derived CDR1 and CDR2 are SEHNR and FQNEAQ (reference sequence). The germline V and J ends were trimmed by 11 bases and 7 bases, with 9 bases remaining between them. This CDR3 spans 10 amino acids. DNA of the CDR3: TGTGCCGGGGGAAGGAATGAGCAGTTCTTC. Protein product: CAGGRNEQFF.

There are a few counts of this clonotype. The chain recombines TRBV7-3 with TRBJ2-1, with TRBD2 identical over 11 bases. CDR3 length equals 15 residues. The V segment lost 2 bases and the J segment 9 bases; nucleotides outside the gene matches: 6. From germline, CDR1 is SGHTA and CDR2 FQGTGA. CDR3 in DNA: TGTGCCAGCAGCTTAGGGACTAGCGGACTTAGTGAGCAGTTCTTC. Protein: CASSLGTSGLSEQFF.

The V call is TRBV20-1, the J call TRBJ2-1; 9 bases fit TRBD2. The CDR3 runs 15 residues. Germline V gene data show CDR1 as DFQATT and CDR2 as SNEGSKA (reference sequence). The ends lost 4 bases at V and 6 bases at J; junction bases unmatched: 10. CDR3 DNA: TGCAGTGCTATATTCGGGACTAGCAACTCCAATGAGCAGTTCTTC. Translating it yields CSAIFGTSNSNEQFF.